The 8 T cell receptor beta chains given below trace back to one sample, sequenced in a study of blood T cell repertoires in COVID-19. The method was immunoSEQ multiplex PCR; TCRdb's version includes in-frame clones alone and lacks a portion of them. The table lists around 93,000 clones, roughly 91% of them singletons. Material for sequencing was peripheral blood. These receptors all come from a young man with COVID-19, enrolled during active disease.

This sequence joins TRBV9 and TRBJ2-5, with D possibly being TRBD2 (6 bases). The germline gives CDR1 SGDLS, CDR2 YYNGEE. The CDR3 spans 16 residues. V lost 0 bases, J lost 3 bases, and 15 bases lay in between. The CDR3 sequence: CASSVGSWGLEETQYF. In DNA, the CDR3 is TGTGCCAGCAGCGTAGGCTCATGGGGACTCGAAGAGACCCAGTACTTC.

The rearrangement joins TRBV30 to TRBJ2-2; D is undetermined. Germline assignment: CDR1 GTSNPN and CDR2 SVGIG (reference sequence). V was trimmed by 5 bases and J by 0 bases, leaving 13 bases between them. The CDR3 spans 15 residues. The CDR3 DNA follows: TGTGCCTGGGATGTCGAGGTTCCGAACACCGGGGAGCTGTTTTTT. This sequence encodes CAWDVEVPNTGELFF.

This chain's CDR3 is CASSPGNTEAFF. As DNA, the CDR3 is TGTGCCAGCAGCCCCGGGAACACTGAAGCTTTCTTT. The V gene is TRBV13, the J gene TRBJ1-1, with no clear D. The CDR3 runs 12 residues. V dropped 5 bases and J dropped 1 base, with 5 bases sitting between them. Germline V gene sequence: CDR1 PRHDT, CDR2 FYEKMQ (reference sequence).

This clone was counted a single time. This chain joins TRBV19 and TRBJ1-5; 9 bases fit TRBD1. CDR1 and CDR2 (germline): LNHDA, SQIVND (reference sequence). V trimming: 4 bases; J trimming: 4 bases; junction bases outside the gene matches: 8. This CDR3 region has 16 residues. CDR3: CASSTERTGANQPQHF. The DNA of the CDR3 is TGTGCCAGTAGTACCGAGCGGACAGGGGCTAATCAGCCCCAGCATTTT. The variable domain in full, completed from reference TRBV19 and TRBJ1-5, reads DGGITQSPKYLFRKEGQNVTLSCEQNLNHDAMYWYRQDPGQGLRLIYYSQIVNDFQKGDIAEGYSVSREKKESFPLTVTSAQKNPTAFYLCASSTERTGANQPQHFGDGTRLSIL.

The chain recombines TRBV7-8 with TRBJ2-1; D possibly corresponds to TRBD2 (6 bases). The length of the CDR3 is 16 residues. CDR1 is SGHVS, CDR2 FQNEAQ, per germline. Trimming pared 1 base from V and 6 bases from J, leaving 16 bases between. As DNA, the CDR3 is TGTGCCAGCAGCTTAGTGTGGCGGGACCCAATCAATGAGCAGTTCTTC. It encodes CASSLVWRDPINEQFF.

The chain has TRBV9 and TRBJ2-5, with D perhaps matching TRBD1 (6 bases). CDR1 is SGDLS, CDR2 YYNGEE, per germline. The CDR3 has 14 residues. V lost 4 bases, J lost 6 bases, and 16 bases lay in between. CDR3 in amino acids: CASSRGDRPQTQYF. The CDR3 coding sequence is TGTGCCAGCAGCCGAGGCGACAGGCCTCAGACCCAGTACTTC. The full variable domain, its missing parts supplied by reference TRBV9 and TRBJ2-5, is DSGVTQTPKHLITATGQRVTLRCSPRSGDLSVYWYQQSLDQGLQFLIQYYNGEERAKGNILERFSAQQFPDLHSELNLSSLELGDSALYFCASSRGDRPQTQYFGPGTRLLVL.

This chain uses TRBV6-5 with TRBJ1-1, with D perhaps TRBD1 (6 bases). V was clipped by 6 bases and J by 1 base, with 15 bases between them. This CDR3 is 15 amino acids long. CDR1 is MNHEY and CDR2 is SVGAGI in the germline V gene. CDR3 DNA: TGTGCCAGCAGCCTAAGACAGGCTACGAACACTGAAGCTTTCTTT. This sequence encodes CASSLRQATNTEAFF.

The chain joins TRBV30 to TRBJ1-4, with D hard to call. CDR3 size: 16 residues. V was shortened by 5 bases and J by 7 bases, with 23 bases between the two germline ends. Per the germline V gene, CDR1 is GTSNPN and CDR2 is SVGIG (reference sequence). The CDR3 nucleotides read TGTGCCTGGTCTCATGGGGTGAAGGACTTAGGTGAAAAACTGTTTTTT. Encoded protein: CAWSHGVKDLGEKLFF. Full variable domain (rest looked up from reference TRBV30 and TRBJ1-4): SQTIHQWPATLVQPVGSPLSLECTVEGTSNPNLYWYRQAAGRGLQLLFYSVGIGQISSEVPQNLSASRPQDRQFILSSKKLLLSDSGFYLCAWSHGVKDLGEKLFFGSGTQLSVL.